This passage covers 23 T cell receptor beta chains from one sample sequenced in a study of CD8 T cells in Susac syndrome. Reverse transcription of roughly 0.45 to 1 ug RNA was performed with random hexamers. One entry per CDR3 protein results from TCRdb running MiXCR on the immunoSEQ multiplex PCR reads. The sample records approximately 160,000 distinct CDR3 sequences, around 90% being singletons. Sequenced sample: CD4+ T cells from PBMCs. All receptors derive from a human donor in good health.

The rearrangement links TRBV20-1 to TRBJ2-1; tentatively, D is TRBD2 (6 bases). Trimming pared 0 bases from V and 2 bases from J, leaving 8 bases between. CDR3 length: 14 residues. Per the germline V gene, CDR1 is DFQATT and CDR2 is SNEGSKA (reference sequence). The CDR3 bases are TGCAGTGCTAGAGATGGCGGGACCTACAATGAGCAGTTCTTC. Translating it yields CSARDGGTYNEQFF.

V is TRBV13 and J is TRBJ2-4, with 9 bases that match TRBD2. Germline loops: CDR1 PRHDT, CDR2 FYEKMQ (reference sequence). The CDR3 length is 17 residues. The junction had 8 bases not matched to a gene; V was cut back by 4 bases and J by 1 base. The CDR3 protein is CASSSLSSGRAKNIQYF. DNA for the CDR3: TGTGCCAGCAGCTCTCTCTCCAGCGGGAGGGCCAAAAACATTCAGTACTTC.

This chain uses TRBV7-9 with TRBJ1-1; the D gene is possibly TRBD1 (5 bases). Per germline, CDR1 SEHNR and CDR2 FQNEAQ (reference sequence). V was pared by 4 bases and J by 2 bases, with 11 bases between. This CDR3 is 14 amino acids long. As DNA, the CDR3 is TGTGCCAGCAGCTGGGGGACGATAAACACTGAAGCTTTCTTT. Protein product: CASSWGTINTEAFF.

This chain connects TRBV6-6 to TRBJ1-2, with D uncertain. Per germline, CDR1 MNHNY and CDR2 SVGAGI (reference sequence). This CDR3 region has 14 residues. Deletions cut 6 bases from V and 7 bases from J, with 18 bases between. The CDR3 reads CASRPREGGTGYTF. CDR3 bases: TGTGCCAGCAGACCCCGGGAGGGAGGCACTGGCTACACCTTC.

The V and J genes are TRBV5-1 and TRBJ2-1; no clear D. CDR1 SGHRS and CDR2 YFSETQ come from the germline V gene. The V and J ends lost 2 bases and 5 bases respectively, with 5 bases between them. The CDR3 has 12 residues. The CDR3 reads CASSLDHNEQFF. The CDR3 coding sequence is TGCGCCAGCAGCTTAGATCACAATGAGCAGTTCTTC.

The DNA for the CDR3 is TGTGCCAGCAGTTACTCTGCGGGGTTGGGGTACGAGCAGTACTTC. It encodes CASSYSAGLGYEQYF. The chain links TRBV6-6 to TRBJ2-7; tentative D call: TRBD2 (6 bases). CDR1 is MNHNY, CDR2 SVGAGI, per germline (reference sequence). CDR3 length: 15 residues. V was cut by 0 bases and J by 4 bases, with 13 bases left in between.

The V and J genes are TRBV5-1 and TRBJ2-3; 14 nucleotides line up with TRBD2. The CDR3 totals 15 residues. Per germline, CDR1 SGHRS and CDR2 YFSETQ. The junction had 3 bases not matched to a gene; V was cut back by 4 bases and J by 5 bases. CDR3 in DNA: TGCGCCAGCAGCCAGACTAGCGGGGGGGAAGATACGCAGTATTTT. Amino acid sequence: CASSQTSGGEDTQYF.

CDR3 in amino acids: CSVQKTRGTYGYTF. The CDR3 DNA is TGCAGCGTCCAAAAAACCCGGGGAACATATGGCTACACCTTC. V is TRBV29-1 and J is TRBJ1-2; D gene unclear. V lost 6 bases and J 5 bases, leaving 19 bases between the germline ends. The CDR3 contains 14 residues. From germline, CDR1 is SQVTM and CDR2 ANQGSEA.

V and J are TRBV29-1 and TRBJ2-1; 7 bases are a match to TRBD2. V dropped 0 bases and J dropped 0; count of bases not matched to a gene: 5. This CDR3 has 16 amino acids. Germline V gene lookup returns CDR1 SQVTM and CDR2 ANQGSEA. The CDR3 bases are TGCAGCGTTGAAGATCGGGGCGGGGGCTCCTACAATGAGCAGTTCTTC. The encoded protein is CSVEDRGGGSYNEQFF.

The chain joins TRBV5-4 to TRBJ2-4; no reliable D call. Trimming took 4 bases from V and 1 from J, leaving 9 bases between them. This CDR3 has 14 amino acids. Germline-derived CDR1 and CDR2 are SGHNT and YYREEE (reference sequence). This CDR3 reads CASSPPEAKNIQYF. The CDR3 DNA reads TGTGCCAGCAGCCCCCCTGAGGCCAAAAACATTCAGTACTTC.

This rearrangement joins TRBV4-2 to TRBJ1-2; D unresolved. Trimming left V 2 bases short and J 8 bases short, with 12 bases between. Germline values: CDR1 LGHNA, CDR2 YNFKEQ. The CDR3 is 13 residues long. The CDR3 DNA is TGTGCCAGCAGCCAACTGGAAAGAGGCGGCTACACCTTC. It encodes CASSQLERGGYTF.

This clonotype was picked up one time. In nucleotides, the CDR3 is TGCGCCAGCAGCCTCAATTCCGGACAGGGGGAGGGGGGCTACGAGCAGTACTTC. Translating it yields CASSLNSGQGEGGYEQYF. V gene TRBV5-1 combines with J gene TRBJ2-7; TRBD1 matches 10 bases. V lost 4 bases to trimming and J lost 3 bases; unmatched junction nucleotides: 16. From germline, CDR1 is SGHRS and CDR2 YFSETQ. This CDR3 has 18 amino acids.

The rearrangement links TRBV11-2 to TRBJ1-5; D perhaps matches TRBD1 (5 bases). Germline assignment: CDR1 SGHAT and CDR2 FQNNGV. V lost 2 bases and J lost 8, with 13 bases in between. This CDR3 contains 14 residues. This CDR3 reads CASSLNGGTEPQHF. CDR3 nucleotide sequence: TGTGCCAGCAGCTTAAATGGCGGGACCGAGCCCCAGCATTTT. The full variable domain, with the rest looked up from reference TRBV11-2 and TRBJ1-5, is EAGVAQSPRYKIIEKRQSVAFWCNPISGHATLYWYQQILGQGPKLLIQFQNNGVVDDSQLPKDRFSAERLKGVDSTLKIQPAKLEDSAVYLCASSLNGGTEPQHFGDGTRLSIL.

CDR3 sequence reads: CASSVRVAKNIQYF. As DNA, the CDR3 is TGTGCCAGCAGCGTCAGGGTAGCCAAAAACATTCAGTACTTC. V usage is TRBV5-6 and J usage is TRBJ2-4; possible D gene TRBD1, 5 bases. CDR3 length equals 14 residues. Deletions cut 4 bases from V and 0 bases from J, with 8 bases between. The germline V gene encodes CDR1 SGHDT and CDR2 YYEEEE.

For the CDR3, the DNA is TGCGCCAGCAGCTCACTAGCGGGGGACCTCTACGAGCAGTACTTC. Translating gives CASSSLAGDLYEQYF. This chain links TRBV4-3 with TRBJ2-7; 11 positions match TRBD2. J gave up 3 bases and V 5 bases, and 6 bases lay outside the gene matches. The CDR3 consists of 15 residues. Per germline, CDR1 LGHNA and CDR2 YSLEER.

The chain is built from TRBV7-8 and TRBJ1-1; TRBD1 aligns across 11 bases. Germline V gene lookup returns CDR1 SGHVS and CDR2 FQNEAQ. V trimming: 3 bases; J trimming: 6 bases; junction bases outside the gene matches: 6. The CDR3 sequence is 15 residues long. The CDR3 sequence: CASSFRDRGRAEAFF. As DNA, the CDR3 is TGTGCCAGCAGCTTCCGGGACAGGGGGAGGGCTGAAGCTTTCTTT.

This rearrangement joins TRBV3-1 to TRBJ2-2; 8 bases agree with TRBD1. Looked up from germline, CDR1 is LGHDT and CDR2 is YNNKEL (reference sequence). This CDR3 has 17 residues. Trimming took 4 bases from V and 0 from J; bases not matched to a gene: 7. In nucleotides, the CDR3 is TGTGCCAGCAGCCGAAAGTTACAGGGGGCGAACACCGGGGAGCTGTTTTTT. This encodes CASSRKLQGANTGELFF. The entire variable domain, with the rest obtained from reference TRBV3-1 and TRBJ2-2, is as follows: DTAVSQTPKYLVTQMGNDKSIKCEQNLGHDTMYWYKQDSKKFLKIMFSYNNKELIINETVPNRFSPKSPDKAHLNLHINSLELGDSAVYFCASSRKLQGANTGELFFGEGSRLTVL.

The J gene is TRBJ1-5, the V gene TRBV19; D gene uncertain. The length of the CDR3 is 12 residues. Per the germline V gene, CDR1 is LNHDA and CDR2 is SQIVND (reference sequence). V lost 7 bases, J lost 2 bases, and 6 bases lay in between. This CDR3 is CASMEGNQPQHF. CDR3 nucleotides: TGTGCCAGTATGGAAGGCAATCAGCCCCAGCATTTT.

This rearrangement joins TRBV29-1 to TRBJ1-4; D remains unclear. The CDR3 covers 13 residues. Trimming removed 7 bases at V and 3 bases at J, with 12 bases between. Germline CDR1 is SQVTM and CDR2 is ANQGSEA. The CDR3 coding sequence is TGCAGCGCGCTTGGGAGGTCTAATGAAAAACTGTTTTTT. Its translation is CSALGRSNEKLFF.

This sequence joins TRBV4-2 and TRBJ1-1; TRBD1 is a possible D gene (5 bases). Trimming shortened V by 4 bases and J by 1 base, and 13 bases separated the two germline ends. The CDR3 runs to 15 residues. CDR1 and CDR2 from the germline V gene are LGHNA and YNFKEQ. CDR3 bases: TGTGCCAGCAGCCCAGCCGGGACGGGGAACACTGAAGCTTTCTTT. Translation gives CASSPAGTGNTEAFF.

V and J are TRBV6-1 and TRBJ2-1; a possible D gene is TRBD2 (6 bases). The CDR3 totals 11 residues. Trimming cost V 6 bases and J 10 bases, with 10 bases left between them. From germline, CDR1 is MNHNS and CDR2 SASEGT. CDR3 sequence: CASSGTGEQFF. The CDR3 DNA follows: TGTGCCAGCAGCGGGACTGGGGAGCAGTTCTTC.

V gene TRBV7-9 combines with J gene TRBJ2-1; D not resolved. Trimming pared 0 bases from V and 2 bases from J, leaving 5 bases between. This CDR3 contains 14 residues. Germline V CDR1 and CDR2: SEHNR, FQNEAQ (reference sequence). For the CDR3, the DNA is TGTGCCAGCAGCTTAGCTTCGGCCTACAATGAGCAGTTCTTC. This sequence encodes CASSLASAYNEQFF.

The chain couples TRBV7-2 to TRBJ1-1; a possible D gene is TRBD1 (6 bases). CDR1 and CDR2 (germline): SGHTA, FQGNSA. This CDR3 has 17 amino acids. Trimming removed 1 base from V and 4 bases from J, with 19 bases in between. The CDR3 is CASSLDGRAGAGTEAFF. CDR3 sequence (DNA): TGTGCCAGCAGCTTAGACGGTCGGGCAGGGGCAGGCACTGAAGCTTTCTTT.